The rows below give T cell receptor beta chains drawn from one sample of a study of cytomegalovirus exposure and HLA in healthy donors. Libraries were prepared by immunoSEQ multiplex PCR; TCRdb keeps only in-frame clonotypes and omits some of them. The sample lists about 140,000 clones; approximately 73% were seen once. The sequencing input was PBMCs. The receptors derive from a human donor in good health. The CDR3 runs from the conserved cysteine through the conserved F or W. The D gene is left open where the match is weak. Not every row has a clone size; where given, it reads once, few, many or a size class.

D gene: .; V gene: TRBV5-4; J gene: TRBJ2-7; clone size: .; CDR3 protein: CASSLEQGGSEQYF; CDR3 DNA: TGTGCCAGCAGCTTGGAGCAGGGGGGTTCCGAGCAGTACTTC
D gene: .; V gene: TRBV30; J gene: TRBJ1-5; clone size: once; CDR3 protein: CAWSDSRNQPQHF; CDR3 DNA: TGTGCCTGGAGTGATTCACGGAATCAGCCCCAGCATTTT
D gene: .; V gene: TRBV10-3; J gene: TRBJ2-2; clone size: .; CDR3 protein: CAISAGANTGELFF; CDR3 DNA: TGTGCCATCAGTGCGGGAGCGAACACCGGGGAGCTGTTTTTT
D gene: .; V gene: TRBV7-2; J gene: TRBJ1-2; clone size: .; CDR3 protein: CASSLAPTGSYIFYGYTF; CDR3 DNA: TGTGCCAGCAGCTTAGCCCCGACAGGCTCGTACATCTTCTATGGCTACACCTTC
D gene: TRBD2; V gene: TRBV11-2; J gene: TRBJ2-7; clone size: .; CDR3 protein: CASKLAGGASYEQYF; CDR3 DNA: TGTGCCAGCAAACTAGCGGGGGGGGCCTCCTACGAGCAGTACTTC
D gene: .; V gene: TRBV10-3; J gene: TRBJ2-1; clone size: .; CDR3 protein: CAISEEYNEQFF; CDR3 DNA: TGTGCCATCAGTGAAGAGTACAATGAGCAGTTCTTC
D gene: TRBD1; V gene: TRBV15; J gene: TRBJ2-3; clone size: .; CDR3 protein: CATSRASTGGTDTQYF; CDR3 DNA: TGTGCCACCAGCAGAGCCTCGACAGGGGGCACAGATACGCAGTATTTT
D gene: TRBD2; V gene: TRBV7-6; J gene: TRBJ2-2; clone size: .; CDR3 protein: CASSSPSGTIGELFF; CDR3 DNA: TGTGCCAGCAGCTCCCCCAGCGGGACTATCGGGGAGCTGTTTTTT
D gene: TRBD1; V gene: TRBV27; J gene: TRBJ1-4; clone size: .; CDR3 protein: CASSRQGPNEKLFF; CDR3 DNA: TGTGCCAGCAGTAGACAGGGGCCAAATGAAAAACTGTTTTTT
D gene: .; V gene: TRBV11-3; J gene: TRBJ2-2; clone size: few; CDR3 protein: CASSLGDMNTGELFF; CDR3 DNA: TGTGCCAGCAGCTTAGGGGACATGAACACCGGGGAGCTGTTTTTT
D gene: .; V gene: TRBV5-1; J gene: TRBJ2-7; clone size: .; CDR3 protein: CASSLRQGREQYF; CDR3 DNA: TGCGCCAGCAGCTTGCGGCAGGGGCGGGAGCAGTACTTC
D gene: TRBD1; V gene: TRBV4-1; J gene: TRBJ2-1; clone size: .; CDR3 protein: CASSWTGSNEQFF; CDR3 DNA: TGCGCCAGCAGCTGGACAGGCTCGAATGAGCAGTTCTTC
D gene: .; V gene: TRBV27; J gene: TRBJ2-7; clone size: .; CDR3 protein: CASRSVKRGIYEQYF; CDR3 DNA: TGTGCCAGCAGATCTGTCAAGCGTGGTATCTACGAGCAGTACTTC
D gene: .; V gene: TRBV5-1; J gene: TRBJ2-1; clone size: .; CDR3 protein: CASSLGLSGNEQFF; CDR3 DNA: TGCGCCAGCAGCTTGGGATTGAGCGGCAATGAGCAGTTCTTC
D gene: .; V gene: TRBV9; J gene: TRBJ2-3; clone size: .; CDR3 protein: CASSPLEGSVNTDTQYF; CDR3 DNA: TGTGCCAGCAGCCCACTCGAAGGTAGCGTAAACACAGATACGCAGTATTTT
D gene: TRBD2; V gene: TRBV27; J gene: TRBJ2-1; clone size: .; CDR3 protein: CASSWTSGGVWEQFF; CDR3 DNA: TGTGCCAGCAGTTGGACTAGCGGGGGGGTTTGGGAGCAGTTCTTC
D gene: .; V gene: TRBV9; J gene: TRBJ2-2; clone size: few; CDR3 protein: CASSAAGYTGELFF; CDR3 DNA: TGTGCCAGCAGCGCCGCAGGGTACACCGGGGAGCTGTTTTTT
D gene: .; V gene: TRBV2; J gene: TRBJ2-7; clone size: .; CDR3 protein: CASSATGIFIYEQYF; CDR3 DNA: TGTGCCAGCAGTGCTACAGGGATTTTTATCTACGAGCAGTACTTC
D gene: .; V gene: TRBV15; J gene: TRBJ2-3; clone size: once; CDR3 protein: CATSSRDSGFFTDTQYF; CDR3 DNA: TGTGCCACCAGCTCCCGGGATAGCGGATTTTTTACAGATACGCAGTATTTT
D gene: TRBD1; V gene: TRBV9; J gene: TRBJ2-6; clone size: .; CDR3 protein: CASSARDRGLSGANVLTF; CDR3 DNA: TGTGCCAGCAGCGCCCGGGACAGGGGCCTCTCTGGGGCCAACGTCCTGACTTTC
D gene: .; V gene: TRBV7-8; J gene: TRBJ2-5; clone size: few; CDR3 protein: CASSLTGPIRQETQYF; CDR3 DNA: TGTGCCAGCAGCTTAACGGGTCCCATTCGGCAAGAGACCCAGTACTTC
D gene: .; V gene: TRBV4-1; J gene: TRBJ2-2; clone size: .; CDR3 protein: CASSQEIGGGELFF; CDR3 DNA: TGCGCCAGCAGCCAAGAAATCGGGGGCGGGGAGCTGTTTTTT
D gene: TRBD1; V gene: TRBV6-1; J gene: TRBJ2-2; clone size: .; CDR3 protein: CASSGRDRGTGELFF; CDR3 DNA: TGTGCCAGCAGTGGCCGGGACAGGGGAACCGGGGAGCTGTTTTTT
D gene: .; V gene: TRBV30; J gene: TRBJ1-1; clone size: .; CDR3 protein: CAWERLSSTEAFF; CDR3 DNA: TGTGCCTGGGAAAGACTGTCGTCCACTGAAGCTTTCTTT
D gene: .; V gene: TRBV28; J gene: TRBJ2-1; clone size: .; CDR3 protein: CASSPPRGRLNNEQFF; CDR3 DNA: TGTGCCAGCAGTCCCCCCCGAGGGCGGCTGAACAATGAGCAGTTCTTC